This T cell receptor beta chain was observed in a study of blood T cell repertoires in COVID-19. At the level of the study: Samples taken during acute and convalescent COVID-19 were collected in the United States, Italy and Spain.

The data were produced by immunoSEQ multiplex PCR, yet TCRdb's version contains in-frame clones alone and is incomplete. The profile covers some 66,000 clones, with roughly nine tenths appearing a single time and about 7.9% taken by the ten largest. The germline CDR1 and CDR2 sequences are MNHEY and SMNVEV (reference sequence). This CDR3 is 14 amino acids long. V trimming: 6 bases; J trimming: 0 bases; junction bases outside the gene matches: 4. Sequenced material: peripheral blood. J is TRBJ1-1 and V is TRBV27; 7 bases agree with TRBD1. The clonotype was recovered from a human donor in a cohort sampled during active COVID-19. In DNA, the CDR3 is TGTGCCAGCAGACTTGACAGGGTGAACACTGAAGCTTTCTTT. It yields the protein CASRLDRVNTEAFF.